Presented here are 11 T cell receptor beta chains from one specimen sequenced in a study of blood T cell repertoires in COVID-19 (dated by TCRdb to between 2020 and 2021). Preparation of the library involved the immunoSEQ multiplex PCR assay. TCRdb obtained this table from immuneACCESS and retained in-frame rearrangements with V and J assigned. These tables miss some clones; where compared with another copy, unresolved V genes account for less than half of the shortfall, and the remainder is unexplained. The sample includes about 360,000 clones, with around nine tenths observed a single time. Of the sample, 2.5% to 3.5% is held by the ten largest clones. Sequencing was performed on peripheral blood. These receptor sequences come from a human donor in a cohort sampled during active COVID-19.

Note on this clone: This same CDR3 is encoded by further DNA sequences in the sample. The chain uses TRBV3-1 (or the pseudogene TRBV3-2) and TRBJ2-7, with D possibly being TRBD2 (5 bases). Trimming removed 5 bases at V and 1 base at J, with 6 bases between. Germline CDR1 and CDR2: LGHDT and YNNKEL (reference sequence). The CDR3 has 12 amino acids. CDR3 DNA sequence: TGTGCCAGCAGCAGAGGGTCCTACGAGCAGTACTTC. Translation gives CASSRGSYEQYF.

This chain uses TRBV11-2 with TRBJ2-7; D is possibly TRBD1 (5 bases). The ends were cut back, 1 base at V and 3 bases at J, with 16 bases in the middle. The CDR3 extends over 16 amino acids. CDR1 and CDR2 from the germline V gene are SGHAT and FQNNGV. CDR3 DNA sequence: TGTGCCAGCAGCTTAGTTCGGGCAGGGTCAAACTACGAGCAGTACTTC. Translation gives CASSLVRAGSNYEQYF. Combining the CDR3 with reference TRBV11-2 and TRBJ2-7 gives the whole variable domain EAGVAQSPRYKIIEKRQSVAFWCNPISGHATLYWYQQILGQGPKLLIQFQNNGVVDDSQLPKDRFSAERLKGVDSTLKIQPAKLEDSAVYLCASSLVRAGSNYEQYFGPGTRLTVT.

The chain has TRBV10-3 and TRBJ2-5, with D perhaps matching TRBD1 (5 bases). Trimming removed 3 bases at V and 5 bases at J, with 19 bases between. The CDR3 runs 16 residues. Germline CDR1 reads ENHRY; CDR2 reads SYGVKD. The CDR3 reads CAISDPRATPAETQYF. CDR3 sequence (DNA): TGTGCCATCAGTGATCCCAGGGCTACTCCGGCGGAGACCCAGTACTTC.

The rearrangement links TRBV7-9 to TRBJ1-1, with a tentative D call TRBD1 (6 bases). The CDR3 extends over 16 amino acids. Per the germline V gene, CDR1 is SEHNR and CDR2 is FQNEAQ (reference sequence). Trimming took 5 bases from V and 0 from J, leaving 16 bases between them. The CDR3 DNA reads as TGTGCCAGCAGCCCAACATTTACAGGGTTGAACACTGAAGCTTTCTTT. Translated: CASSPTFTGLNTEAFF. Full variable domain (outside the CDR3, taken from reference TRBV7-9 and TRBJ1-1): DTGVSQNPRHKITKRGQNVTFRCDPISEHNRLYWYRQTLGQGPEFLTYFQNEAQLEKSRLLSDRFSAERPKGSFSTLEIQRTEQGDSAMYLCASSPTFTGLNTEAFFGQGTRLTVV.

This chain joins TRBV18 and TRBJ2-7; tentative D call: TRBD1 (6 bases). V lost 5 bases, J lost 0 bases, and 20 bases lay in between. In germline, CDR1 is KGHSH, CDR2 LQKENI. The CDR3 contains 17 residues. The CDR3: CASSATGGLFPSYEQYF. The CDR3, as DNA: TGTGCCAGCTCAGCGACAGGAGGACTCTTCCCCTCCTACGAGCAGTACTTC.

V and J are TRBV4-2 and TRBJ2-1, with TRBD1 identical over 9 bases. The V and J ends lost 5 bases and 1 base, in that order; junction bases with no gene match: 9. The germline V gene has CDR1 LGHNA and CDR2 YNFKEQ. The CDR3 has 17 amino acids. In nucleotides, the CDR3 is TGTGCCAGCAGCACCACAGGGGGCGTCAGATCCTACAATGAGCAGTTCTTC. Protein product: CASSTTGGVRSYNEQFF.

The rearrangement uses TRBV2 and TRBJ2-3; no reliable D call. The CDR3 is 15 residues long. V was trimmed by 6 bases and J by 2 bases, leaving 15 bases between them. Germline V lookup: CDR1 SNHLY, CDR2 FYNNEI. CDR3 region: CASSFLPTPTDTQYF. The CDR3 DNA reads TGTGCCAGCAGCTTTCTACCCACCCCCACAGATACGCAGTATTTT.

The chain links TRBV19 to TRBJ1-6; TRBD1 matches 8 bases. Germline CDR1 and CDR2: LNHDA and SQIVND (reference sequence). V shed 5 bases, J shed 10 bases, and the junction held 7 bases outside the gene matches. CDR3 size: 14 residues. CDR3 protein: CASSSTGATSPLHF. CDR3 sequence (DNA): TGTGCCAGTAGTTCGACAGGGGCAACCTCACCCCTCCACTTT.

J is TRBJ1-5 and V is TRBV19; D gene uncertain. Germline loops: CDR1 LNHDA, CDR2 SQIVND (reference sequence). CDR3 size: 15 residues. V lost 4 bases and J lost 2, with 12 bases in between. CDR3 nucleotides: TGTGCCAGTAGTAGGGTGGGGAGAGGCAATCAGCCCCAGCATTTT. Translated: CASSRVGRGNQPQHF.

The V gene is TRBV30, the J gene TRBJ1-1, with 10 positions matching TRBD1. Trimming took 3 bases from V and 3 from J; bases not matched to a gene: 4. Germline CDR1 reads GTSNPN; CDR2 reads SVGIG (reference sequence). The CDR3 has 14 amino acids. CDR3 DNA: TGTGCCTGGAGGGCGACAGGGGGCTACACTGAAGCTTTCTTT. This gives the protein CAWRATGGYTEAFF.

For this clone: This specimen includes other DNA sequences encoding the same CDR3. The gene calls are TRBV19 and TRBJ2-3, with 9 bases identical to TRBD1. The CDR3 spans 15 residues. CDR1 is LNHDA, CDR2 SQIVND, per germline (reference sequence). With V trimmed by 6 bases and J by 0 bases, 4 bases remained unmatched. CDR3 region: CASSTGGGSTDTQYF. The CDR3 nucleotides read TGTGCCAGTAGCACAGGGGGCGGAAGCACAGATACGCAGTATTTT.